This T cell receptor beta chain was found in a study of shared clonotypes between healthy human individuals. General study results and limits: The small donor group covered limited genetic and exposure diversity. When compared with the clonotypes that were shared by all four sorted-subset donors, the non-shared clonotypes turned out to have lower generation probabilities.

From germline, CDR1 is LNHDA and CDR2 SQIVND (reference sequence). V was pared by 3 bases and J by 5 bases, with 22 bases between. The CDR3 is 17 amino acids. Remarks on this clone: Its antigen is still unknown.

Measured with immunoSEQ multiplex PCR; TCRdb has only the in-frame clones, and not every one. Of 780,000 or so clones listed, over 55% were seen once; the top ten hold more than 1.5%. CD4+ cells were split into CD45RA+ naive and CD45RA-negative memory subsets. Specimen: memory CD4+ T cells sorted from blood. The subset here: CD45RA-negative fraction. The V and J genes are TRBV19 and TRBJ2-5; possibly TRBD1 for D (6 bases). The sequence was collected from a woman aged 30 to 39 in good health. The CDR3 sequence is CASSIRSGAPGMETQYF. CDR3 nucleotides: TGTGCCAGTAGTATTCGTTCAGGGGCGCCGGGTATGGAGACCCAGTACTTC.